These 23 T cell receptor beta chains share one sample of origin, sequenced in a study of blood T cell repertoires in COVID-19. TCRdb keeps only in-frame clones here, not all; method: immunoSEQ multiplex PCR. The table includes 80,000 or so clones, around 85% detected once. Sequenced input: peripheral blood. The receptors come from a man between 50 and 59 years old with COVID-19, enrolled during active disease.

The V gene is TRBV18, the J gene TRBJ2-7; 8 nucleotides agree with TRBD2. The CDR3 contains 16 residues. V gave up 3 bases and J gave up 1 base; unmatched junction bases: 8. Germline-derived CDR1 and CDR2 are KGHSH and LQKENI. Here the CDR3 DNA reads TGTGCCAGCTCACCCCAGACGGGGACTAGTTCCTACGAGCAGTACTTC. It yields the protein CASSPQTGTSSYEQYF.

The chain combines TRBV10-3 with TRBJ1-5, with D uncertain. This CDR3 contains 13 residues. Trimming stripped 4 bases from V and 2 bases from J, with 6 bases between. Germline loops: CDR1 ENHRY, CDR2 SYGVKD. CDR3 in DNA: TGTGCCATCAGTGGCCAGGGCAATCAGCCCCAGCATTTT. The encoded protein is CAISGQGNQPQHF.

The chain carries TRBV5-1 and TRBJ1-1; 9 bases map to TRBD1. The CDR3 runs 17 residues. The germline gives CDR1 SGHRS, CDR2 YFSETQ. V lost 5 bases, J lost 5 bases, and 16 bases stayed unmatched. Here the CDR3 DNA reads TGCGCCAGCAGGCGAAGAACAGGGGGCAAGAACGGGACTGAAGCTTTCTTT. Translated, it gives CASRRRTGGKNGTEAFF.

DNA for the CDR3: TGTGCCAGCAGTTACGAAGAGGGCACGCAGTATTTT. Its translation: CASSYEEGTQYF. The gene calls are TRBV6-2 or TRBV6-3 and TRBJ2-3; perhaps TRBD2 as D (5 bases). Trimming removed 2 bases from V and 9 bases from J, with 9 bases in between. Looked up from germline, CDR1 is MNHEY and CDR2 is SVGEGT. This CDR3 region has 12 residues.

This clone was observed once. The chain recombines TRBV27 with TRBJ1-4, with TRBD1 matching 7 bases. The germline V gene has CDR1 MNHEY and CDR2 SMNVEV (reference sequence). The CDR3 is made up of 13 amino acids. With 6 bases clipped from V and 7 bases from J, the junction kept 5 bases outside the gene matches. The CDR3 bases are TGTGCCAGCAGCGAGCGGACAGGTGAAAAACTGTTTTTT. Its protein is CASSERTGEKLFF.

In its sample, this clone was seen once. The V and J genes are TRBV29-1 and TRBJ1-2, with D hard to call. CDR3 length: 14 residues. V was cut by 0 bases and J by 7 bases, with 15 bases left in between. CDR1 and CDR2 from the germline V gene are SQVTM and ANQGSEA. CDR3 in DNA: TGCAGCGTTGAAGATCAGCCGGGGATCAGTGGCTACACCTTC. Protein: CSVEDQPGISGYTF.

This clone was detected only a few times. The CDR3 here is CASSSQGGIEAFF. CDR3 in DNA: TGTGCCAGCAGTTCACAGGGGGGGATTGAAGCTTTCTTT. The genes are TRBV28 and TRBJ1-1; 8 bases map to TRBD1. Germline lookup yields CDR1 MDHEN and CDR2 SYDVKM. Unmatched junction bases numbered 5, after V lost 4 bases and J lost 7 bases. This CDR3 has 13 residues.

The rearrangement joins TRBV11-2 to TRBJ2-7; D ambiguous. The V end was cut by 5 bases, the J end by 0 bases, with 14 bases between. This CDR3 contains 15 residues. The germline gives CDR1 SGHAT, CDR2 FQNNGV. The CDR3 DNA reads as TGTGCCAGCAGCCCCCCCCGCGGAAGCTCCTACGAGCAGTACTTC. It yields the protein CASSPPRGSSYEQYF.

V usage is TRBV7-9 and J usage is TRBJ1-1; no reliable D call. This CDR3 has 15 amino acids. V lost 1 base, J lost 1 base, and 10 bases lay in between. In germline, CDR1 is SEHNR, CDR2 FQNEAQ (reference sequence). In nucleotides, the CDR3 is TGTGCCAGCAGCTTAGGGGGAGCGGAGAACACTGAAGCTTTCTTT. Protein sequence: CASSLGGAENTEAFF.

The chain recombines TRBV6-2 or TRBV6-3 with TRBJ2-1; the match to TRBD2 covers 9 bases. This CDR3 has 15 amino acids. Germline lookup yields CDR1 MNHEY and CDR2 SVGEGT. V was clipped by 4 bases and J by 5 bases; unmatched bases: 6. The CDR3 region is CASSLAGVRDNEQFF. As DNA, the CDR3 is TGTGCCAGCAGTTTAGCGGGAGTACGAGACAATGAGCAGTTCTTC.

V usage is TRBV7-9 and J usage is TRBJ1-1, with 8 nucleotides matching TRBD1. Germline V lookup: CDR1 SEHNR, CDR2 FQNEAQ (reference sequence). After removal of 6 bases from V and 0 bases from J, the junction contained 6 bases not matched to a gene. CDR3 length: 15 amino acids. CDR3 bases: TGTGCCAGCAGTCGGGACAGGACGGTGAACACTGAAGCTTTCTTT. Its translation is CASSRDRTVNTEAFF.

The chain uses TRBV5-1 and TRBJ2-1; a possible D gene is TRBD2 (6 bases). With 0 bases removed from V and 6 bases from J, the gap between germline ends came to 10 bases. The V gene's germline CDR1 is SGHRS and CDR2 YFSETQ. The length of the CDR3 is 14 residues. The CDR3 region is CASSLAGTFNEQFF. As DNA, the CDR3 is TGCGCCAGCAGCTTGGCCGGGACTTTCAATGAGCAGTTCTTC.

The V gene is TRBV6-6, the J gene TRBJ1-2, with 7 bases matching TRBD1. Trimming removed 2 bases from V and 3 bases from J; junction bases left unmatched: 0. The CDR3 spans 13 residues. Germline lookup yields CDR1 MNHNY and CDR2 SVGAGI (reference sequence). The CDR3 sequence: CASSYGQDYGYTF. CDR3 nucleotides: TGTGCCAGCAGTTACGGACAGGACTATGGCTACACCTTC.

This chain links TRBV7-3 with TRBJ2-7, with D maybe TRBD1 (6 bases). The germline CDR1 and CDR2 sequences are SGHTA and FQGTGA. Deletions cut 4 bases from V and 7 bases from J, with 20 bases between. The CDR3 is made up of 15 amino acids. CDR3 loop: CASSSTGTLDGEQYF. CDR3 coding DNA: TGTGCCAGCAGCTCGACCGGGACACTGGATGGTGAGCAGTACTTC. Filled out from reference TRBV7-3 and TRBJ2-7, the complete variable domain reads GAGVSQTPSNKVTEKGKYVELRCDPISGHTALYWYRQSLGQGPEFLIYFQGTGAADDSGLPNDRFFAVRPEGSVSTLKIQRTERGDSAVYLCASSSTGTLDGEQYFGPGTRLTVT.

J is TRBJ2-7 and V is TRBV6-6; perhaps TRBD2 as D (6 bases). Trimming cost V 5 bases and J 2 bases, with 10 bases left between them. The CDR3 totals 13 residues. Germline CDR1 MNHNY, CDR2 SVGAGI (reference sequence). CDR3 sequence (DNA): TGTGCCAGCAGTCGAGCGGGTACCTACGAGCAGTACTTC. Protein: CASSRAGTYEQYF.

The chain couples TRBV11-2 to TRBJ1-2; D is undetermined. Trimming left V 1 base short and J 7 bases short, with 10 bases between. CDR3 length: 13 amino acids. The germline V gene encodes CDR1 SGHAT and CDR2 FQNNGV. CDR3 protein: CASSLATAGGYTF. CDR3 bases: TGTGCCAGCAGCTTAGCCACAGCCGGTGGCTACACCTTC. The full variable domain, rest sourced from reference TRBV11-2 and TRBJ1-2, is EAGVAQSPRYKIIEKRQSVAFWCNPISGHATLYWYQQILGQGPKLLIQFQNNGVVDDSQLPKDRFSAERLKGVDSTLKIQPAKLEDSAVYLCASSLATAGGYTFGSGTRLTVV.

V gene TRBV7-2 combines with J gene TRBJ2-3, with D perhaps TRBD1 (8 bases). This CDR3 spans 14 amino acids. CDR1 is SGHTA and CDR2 is FQGNSA in the germline V gene. Trimming cost V 6 bases and J 3 bases, with 13 bases left between them. In DNA, the CDR3 is TGTGCCAGCAGTCAACAGGGGGGGACAGATACGCAGTATTTT. This encodes CASSQQGGTDTQYF.

The chain combines TRBV3-1 (or the pseudogene TRBV3-2) with TRBJ1-1, with D possibly matching TRBD1 (6 bases). Trimming removed 1 base at V and 4 bases at J, with 10 bases between. CDR3 length: 14 amino acids. Germline V gene sequence: CDR1 LGHDT, CDR2 YNNKEL (reference sequence). The CDR3 reads CASSQVRGGTEAFF. CDR3 sequence (DNA): TGTGCCAGCAGCCAAGTCAGGGGCGGCACTGAAGCTTTCTTT.

This clone has only a few counts. This sequence joins TRBV6-6 and TRBJ1-5; 9 bases match TRBD1. CDR1 is MNHNY, CDR2 SVGAGI, per germline (reference sequence). The CDR3 covers 16 residues. Losses at the gene ends were 0 bases for V and 4 bases for J; bases not matched to a gene: 4. The CDR3 sequence: CASSYSGTGSNQPQHF. CDR3 in DNA: TGTGCCAGCAGTTACTCTGGGACAGGGTCAAATCAGCCCCAGCATTTT.

The chain recombines TRBV7-2 with TRBJ1-4; TRBD1 agrees at 8 bases. CDR1 SGHTA and CDR2 FQGNSA come from the germline V gene. This CDR3 is built from 15 residues. After removal of 5 bases from V and 8 bases from J, the junction contained 10 bases not matched to a gene. CDR3: CASSRIGQGEEKLFF. CDR3 DNA: TGTGCCAGCAGCCGTATCGGACAGGGTGAAGAAAAACTGTTTTTT. Filled out from reference TRBV7-2 and TRBJ1-4, the complete variable domain reads GAGVSQSPSNKVTEKGKDVELRCDPISGHTALYWYRQSLGQGLEFLIYFQGNSAPDKSGLPSDRFSAERTGGSVSTLTIQRTQQEDSAVYLCASSRIGQGEEKLFFGSGTQLSVL.

The genes are TRBV29-1 and TRBJ1-1; a possible D gene is TRBD1 (5 bases). The CDR3 is 15 residues long. CDR1 is SQVTM, CDR2 ANQGSEA, per germline. V lost 4 bases and J lost 7, with 22 bases in between. This chain's CDR3 is CSVAPPGRGVVEAFF. CDR3 bases: TGCAGCGTTGCCCCCCCTGGGAGGGGAGTGGTTGAAGCTTTCTTT.

This CDR3 is CASSGGLYNSPLHF. The CDR3 nucleotides are TGTGCCAGCAGTGGGGGCCTCTATAATTCACCCCTCCACTTT. The chain is built from TRBV2 and TRBJ1-6; the D gene is possibly TRBD1 (5 bases). Trimming took off 4 bases at V and 3 bases at J, with 7 bases between the two ends. The CDR3 is 14 residues long. Germline V CDR1 and CDR2: SNHLY, FYNNEI. The full variable domain, rest sourced from reference TRBV2 and TRBJ1-6, is EPEVTQTPSHQVTQMGQEVILRCVPISNHLYFYWYRQILGQKVEFLVSFYNNEISEKSEIFDDQFSVERPDGSNFTLKIRSTKLEDSAMYFCASSGGLYNSPLHFGNGTRLTVT.

The chain uses TRBV24-1 and TRBJ1-1, with 8 positions matching TRBD1. The CDR3 totals 15 residues. In germline, CDR1 is KGHDR, CDR2 SFDVKD. Unmatched junction bases numbered 8, after V lost 5 bases and J lost 4 bases. CDR3 in amino acids: CATSASQGAGTEAFF. The CDR3 DNA is TGTGCCACCAGTGCGTCGCAGGGGGCCGGCACTGAAGCTTTCTTT.